This T cell receptor beta chain comes out of a study of cytomegalovirus exposure and HLA in healthy donors. Study-level findings and limits: Later work associated approximately 17,000 TCR beta sequences with HLA alleles at 0.05 false discovery rate. The study put 150 or so TCR beta chains on its list as cytomegalovirus-associated.

PCR involved 60 Vbeta and 13 Jbeta primers. Per the original methods: Counted up in a later analysis, unique TCR beta chains came to 60 million to 95 million, with around 11 million shared. Some clones are missing from TCRdb's copy, which holds only in-frame ones; the method was immunoSEQ multiplex PCR. Clone size and V and J calls were adopted from that table, with D and trimming inferred from the DNA. This table has roughly 200,000 clones, 79% appearing once. CDR1 and CDR2 (germline): SGHDT, YYEEEE. The CDR3 covers 14 residues. V was clipped by 6 bases and J by 4 bases; unmatched bases: 9. This clone was observed a single time. Its antigen remains unidentified.

The TCR originated in a woman aged 25 to 39 in good health and CMV-seropositive. This chain connects TRBV5-6 to TRBJ1-2; 7 bases line up with TRBD1. Sequenced: PBMCs. The CDR3 nucleotides read TGTGCCAGCATCGACCGGGGGACAGTCTATGGCTACACCTTC. Residues: CASIDRGTVYGYTF.